The next 14 T cell receptor beta chains were all read from a single sample in a study of preoperative IRX-2 immunotherapy in early breast cancer. Treatment here: preoperative locoregional IRX-2 cytokine immunotherapy. TCRdb's copy holds only in-frame clones and misses some; the assay was immunoSEQ multiplex PCR. The table has over 55,000 clones, 94% seen once. This sample was gathered from a patient treated with IRX-2 immunotherapy. Receptor source: a human donor with breast cancer.

This clone was picked up one time. Other DNA variants within this sample encode the same CDR3. The chain carries TRBV7-3 and TRBJ2-3, with 8 bases lining up with TRBD2. Germline V gene sequence: CDR1 SGHTA, CDR2 FQGTGA. The ends lost 6 bases at V and 3 bases at J; junction bases unmatched: 5. This CDR3 contains 14 residues. CDR3 sequence: CASSPGTSTDTQYF. The DNA for the CDR3 is TGTGCCAGCAGTCCTGGGACTAGTACAGATACGCAGTATTTT.

This rearrangement joins TRBV5-6 to TRBJ2-3, with TRBD2 as a possible D gene (6 bases). V lost 3 bases and J lost 0, with 14 bases in between. CDR1 is SGHDT, CDR2 YYEEEE, per germline. This CDR3 region has 16 residues. The DNA of the CDR3 is TGTGCCAGCAGCTCAATGACTAGACCTAGCACAGATACGCAGTATTTT. Translated, it gives CASSSMTRPSTDTQYF.

The chain has TRBV10-1 and TRBJ1-5; 7 positions agree with TRBD1. V lost 2 bases to trimming and J lost 5 bases; unmatched junction nucleotides: 9. There are 16 residues in the CDR3. Looked up from germline, CDR1 is WNHNN and CDR2 is SYGVQD (reference sequence). CDR3 DNA: TGCGCCAGCAGTGAGAAGGTAGCAGGGGGGTATCAGCCCCAGCATTTT. Its protein product is CASSEKVAGGYQPQHF.

The chain has TRBV9 and TRBJ2-2; D not certain. The CDR3 sequence is 13 residues long. Germline CDR1 and CDR2: SGDLS and YYNGEE. V lost 2 bases, J lost 5 bases, and 7 bases lay in between. The CDR3 nucleotides read TGTGCCAGCAGCGTCCGTGGGACCGGGGAGCTGTTTTTT. It is translated as CASSVRGTGELFF.

This clone was found once. V is TRBV7-9 and J is TRBJ2-3; D remains ambiguous. Germline V gene sequence: CDR1 SEHNR, CDR2 FQNEAQ (reference sequence). The CDR3 consists of 13 residues. V lost 1 base to trimming and J lost 8 bases, with 10 bases between them. In DNA, the CDR3 is TGTGCCAGCAGCTTAGTAGCTGATGGTACGCAGTATTTT. Its translation: CASSLVADGTQYF.

The V call is TRBV7-8, the J call TRBJ1-4; no clear D. The germline CDR1 and CDR2 sequences are SGHVS and FQNEAQ. Deletions cut 6 bases from V and 0 bases from J, with 11 bases between. The CDR3 is 15 residues long. The CDR3 loop is CASRLEWTTNEKLFF. The CDR3 DNA reads TGTGCCAGCAGACTAGAGTGGACAACTAATGAAAAACTGTTTTTT.

The chain recombines TRBV4-3 with TRBJ2-2; TRBD2 might be the D (7 bases). CDR3 length: 16 amino acids. Germline values: CDR1 LGHNA, CDR2 YSLEER. V was trimmed by 0 bases and J by 14 bases, leaving 22 bases between them. CDR3: CASSQDMVRRGRDLFF. CDR3 nucleotides: TGCGCCAGCAGCCAAGATATGGTCAGGCGGGGGCGCGACCTGTTTTTT.

The chain employs TRBV7-2 and TRBJ2-7, with unresolved D. CDR1 and CDR2 from the germline V gene are SGHTA and FQGNSA. CDR3 length: 15 amino acids. The germline V and J ends were trimmed by 4 bases and 2 bases, with 15 bases remaining between them. The CDR3 bases are TGTGCCAGCAGCTCGGAGCGTAGGTTTACCTACGAGCAGTACTTC. Its translation is CASSSERRFTYEQYF.

The CDR3: CASRSTEYNEKLFF. CDR3 nucleotides: TGTGCCAGCAGGTCCACGGAGTATAATGAAAAACTGTTTTTT. The V gene is TRBV2, the J gene TRBJ1-4; D remains ambiguous. Per germline, CDR1 SNHLY and CDR2 FYNNEI. This CDR3 comprises 14 residues. V dropped 6 bases and J dropped 4 bases, with 12 bases sitting between them. Together with reference TRBV2 and TRBJ1-4, the CDR3 gives the full variable domain: EPEVTQTPSHQVTQMGQEVILRCVPISNHLYFYWYRQILGQKVEFLVSFYNNEISEKSEIFDDQFSVERPDGSNFTLKIRSTKLEDSAMYFCASRSTEYNEKLFFGSGTQLSVL.

This chain uses TRBV7-9 with TRBJ2-1; possibly TRBD1 for D (6 bases). CDR3 length equals 14 residues. V lost 1 base, J lost 5 bases, and 9 bases lay in between. The germline V gene has CDR1 SEHNR and CDR2 FQNEAQ (reference sequence). For the CDR3, the DNA is TGTGCCAGCAGCTTAGGGACAGCGAACAATGAGCAGTTCTTC. Protein: CASSLGTANNEQFF.

The chain couples TRBV2 to TRBJ2-5; possible D gene TRBD1, 7 bases. The CDR3 is 14 residues long. CDR1 is SNHLY, CDR2 FYNNEI, per germline. The V end lost 2 bases, the J end lost 3 bases, and 10 bases lay between the germline ends. The CDR3, as DNA: TGTGCCAGCAGTGAACAGGGGGGCGAAGAGACCCAGTACTTC. This codes for CASSEQGGEETQYF.

The chain has TRBV25-1 and TRBJ2-1, with D maybe TRBD2 (6 bases). Germline V gene data show CDR1 as MGHDK and CDR2 as SYGVNS. The CDR3 runs to 14 residues. Trimming stripped 2 bases from V and 6 bases from J, with 11 bases between. Here the CDR3 reads CASSEHGSTNEQFF. CDR3 in DNA: TGTGCCAGCAGTGAACACGGGAGTACCAATGAGCAGTTCTTC.

J is TRBJ2-5 and V is TRBV5-6; TRBD2 aligns across 7 bases. Germline CDR1 SGHDT, CDR2 YYEEEE. The CDR3 consists of 15 residues. V lost 4 bases, J lost 0 bases, and 6 bases stayed unmatched. The CDR3, as DNA: TGTGCCAGCAGCCTACTAGCGACTTACCAAGAGACCCAGTACTTC. It translates to CASSLLATYQETQYF.

The chain has TRBV11-3 and TRBJ1-1; D may be TRBD1 (6 bases). V was pared by 4 bases and J by 4 bases, with 16 bases between. The CDR3 has 15 amino acids. Germline V CDR1 and CDR2: SGHNT, YENEEA. The CDR3 coding sequence is TGTGCCAGCAGCTGGAGGGGGGGAGATGGCACTGAAGCTTTCTTT. Protein sequence: CASSWRGGDGTEAFF.